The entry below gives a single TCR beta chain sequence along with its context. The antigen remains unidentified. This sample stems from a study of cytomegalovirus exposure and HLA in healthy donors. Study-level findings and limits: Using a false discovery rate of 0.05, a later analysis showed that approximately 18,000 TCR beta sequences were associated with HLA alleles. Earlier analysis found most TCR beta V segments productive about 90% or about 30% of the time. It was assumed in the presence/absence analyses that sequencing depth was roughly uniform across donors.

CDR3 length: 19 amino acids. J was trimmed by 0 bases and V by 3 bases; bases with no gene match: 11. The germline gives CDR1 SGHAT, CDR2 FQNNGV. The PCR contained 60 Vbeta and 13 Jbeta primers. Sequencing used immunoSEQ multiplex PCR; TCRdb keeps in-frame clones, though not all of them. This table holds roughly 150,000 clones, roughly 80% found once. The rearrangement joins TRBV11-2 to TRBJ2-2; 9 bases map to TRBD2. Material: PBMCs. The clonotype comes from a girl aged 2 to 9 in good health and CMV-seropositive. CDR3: CASSFFRLAGSTNTGELFF. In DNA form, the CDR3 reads TGTGCCAGCAGCTTTTTTCGGCTAGCGGGATCTACGAACACCGGGGAGCTGTTTTTT. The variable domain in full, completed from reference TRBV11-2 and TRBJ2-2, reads EAGVAQSPRYKIIEKRQSVAFWCNPISGHATLYWYQQILGQGPKLLIQFQNNGVVDDSQLPKDRFSAERLKGVDSTLKIQPAKLEDSAVYLCASSFFRLAGSTNTGELFFGEGSRLTVL.